This is a list of T cell receptor beta chains from one sample in a study of blood T cell repertoires in COVID-19. This table comes from immunoSEQ multiplex PCR, and its TCRdb copy is limited to in-frame clones, with some not included. The sample holds 80,000 or so clones; more than 65% are singletons and the top ten take approximately 12%. The sample consisted of peripheral blood. All receptors come from an elderly man with acute or convalescent COVID-19. CDR3s leave out the opening cysteine and the closing phenylalanine or tryptophan. Fields, in order: V gene, J gene, CDR3 protein.

v_call: TRBV19
j_call: TRBJ1-6
cdr3_aa: ASSVLRDRGSPLH

v_call: TRBV7-8
j_call: TRBJ2-3
cdr3_aa: ASSPQAAGRTDTQY

v_call: TRBV3-1/TRBV3-2
j_call: TRBJ2-3
cdr3_aa: ASSRRTSGVVDTQY

v_call: TRBV5-1
j_call: TRBJ1-3
cdr3_aa: ASSLQGYGNTIY

v_call: TRBV12-3/TRBV12-4
j_call: TRBJ2-7
cdr3_aa: ASSFSGSEQY

v_call: TRBV15
j_call: TRBJ1-1
cdr3_aa: ATSFTGVTEAF

v_call: TRBV30
j_call: TRBJ1-1
cdr3_aa: AWSGQGAARNTEAF

v_call: TRBV6-5
j_call: TRBJ1-1
cdr3_aa: ASSFDRNTEAF

v_call: TRBV7-6
j_call: TRBJ2-5
cdr3_aa: ASSTLGRGVGKTQY

v_call: TRBV11-2
j_call: TRBJ1-1
cdr3_aa: ASSLDQGPEAF